One and the same sample provided the 10 T cell receptor beta chains below, sequenced in a study of OX40 agonist ivuxolimab in advanced cancers. Assay: immunoSEQ multiplex PCR; the TCRdb copy retains only in-frame clones and omits some. The profile shows tens of thousands of clones, 80% to 90% of them singletons. The sample was CD4+ or CD8+ T cells sorted from blood, taken in a trial of the OX40 agonist ivuxolimab. The receptors originated from an adult with an advanced solid tumor such as melanoma, head and neck, liver or kidney cancer.

J is TRBJ2-5 and V is TRBV7-3; no firm D call. V was cut by 1 base and J by 5 bases, with 5 bases left in between. The CDR3 is 12 amino acids. Germline V lookup: CDR1 SGHTA, CDR2 FQGTGA. The CDR3 reads CASSLSEETQYF. CDR3 in DNA: TGTGCCAGCAGCTTAAGCGAGGAGACCCAGTACTTC.

The V and J genes are TRBV2 and TRBJ2-5, with D unresolved. CDR3 length: 13 residues. Germline-derived CDR1 and CDR2 are SNHLY and FYNNEI. V lost 1 base, J lost 0 bases, and 3 bases lay in between. The CDR3 sequence is CASSEGNQETQYF. The CDR3 DNA reads TGTGCCAGCAGTGAAGGCAACCAAGAGACCCAGTACTTC. The whole variable domain, remainder taken from reference TRBV2 and TRBJ2-5, is EPEVTQTPSHQVTQMGQEVILRCVPISNHLYFYWYRQILGQKVEFLVSFYNNEISEKSEIFDDQFSVERPDGSNFTLKIRSTKLEDSAMYFCASSEGNQETQYFGPGTRLLVL.

The V gene is TRBV18, the J gene TRBJ2-3; D remains ambiguous. Trimming stripped 2 bases from V and 5 bases from J, with 2 bases between. The CDR3 contains 11 residues. Germline V gene data show CDR1 as KGHSH and CDR2 as LQKENI. CDR3 region: CASSPGDTQYF. CDR3 DNA: TGTGCCAGCTCACCAGGAGATACGCAGTATTTT.

CDR3 sequence (DNA): TGTGCCAGCAGTCTCACGGCTTTGAACACCGGGGAGCTGTTTTTT. Translating gives CASSLTALNTGELFF. The V and J genes are TRBV6-6 and TRBJ2-2, with D unclear. Trimming shortened V by 5 bases and J by 1 base, and 11 bases separated the two germline ends. This CDR3 comprises 15 residues. The germline gives CDR1 MNHNY, CDR2 SVGAGI (reference sequence).

This clone has just one count. The chain combines TRBV19 with TRBJ2-7; D assignment may be TRBD1 or TRBD2 (5 bases each). Germline V gene data show CDR1 as LNHDA and CDR2 as SQIVND (reference sequence). This CDR3 has 16 amino acids. Trimming took off 5 bases at V and 2 bases at J, with 19 bases between the two ends. The CDR3: CASSPDAGSLPYEQYF. The CDR3 DNA reads TGTGCCAGTAGTCCCGACGCAGGGAGTTTGCCCTACGAGCAGTACTTC.

This clone was detected only a few times. The V call is TRBV6-1, the J call TRBJ1-1, with D possibly TRBD1 on 6 matching bases. The CDR3 totals 11 residues. V lost 6 bases and J lost 11, with 13 bases in between. Per germline, CDR1 MNHNS and CDR2 SASEGT. CDR3 coding DNA: TGTGCCAGCAGATACAGGGAGGTGGCTTTCTTT. Amino acid sequence: CASRYREVAFF.

This clone has a single count. The chain employs TRBV19 and TRBJ2-1, with a possible D match to TRBD2 (6 bases). Looked up from germline, CDR1 is LNHDA and CDR2 is SQIVND (reference sequence). The germline V and J ends were trimmed by 5 bases and 3 bases, with 14 bases remaining between them. The CDR3 consists of 15 residues. The CDR3 DNA follows: TGTGCCAGTAGTTTCGGGAGTATCAACTACAATGAGCAGTTCTTC. Translated: CASSFGSINYNEQFF.

The table lists this clone with a count of one. The gene calls are TRBV2 and TRBJ2-7, with 8 nucleotides matching TRBD2. The CDR3 has 16 residues. J lost 0 bases, V lost 6 bases, and 10 bases had no gene match. The germline gives CDR1 SNHLY, CDR2 FYNNEI. This CDR3 is CASRGWESGSSYEQYF. CDR3 nucleotide sequence: TGTGCCAGCAGAGGTTGGGAAAGCGGGAGCTCCTACGAGCAGTACTTC. Filled out from reference TRBV2 and TRBJ2-7, the complete variable domain reads EPEVTQTPSHQVTQMGQEVILRCVPISNHLYFYWYRQILGQKVEFLVSFYNNEISEKSEIFDDQFSVERPDGSNFTLKIRSTKLEDSAMYFCASRGWESGSSYEQYFGPGTRLTVT.

The V gene is TRBV2, the J gene TRBJ2-7; D is ambiguous. Germline-derived CDR1 and CDR2 are SNHLY and FYNNEI. Trimming removed 5 bases from V and 7 bases from J, with 9 bases in between. This CDR3 contains 11 residues. The CDR3 nucleotides read TGTGCCAGCAGTTGGCCGTCGGAGCAGTACTTC. Translation: CASSWPSEQYF.

The sample holds one count of this clone. The rearrangement joins TRBV6-1 to TRBJ1-6; tentatively, D is TRBD1 (5 bases). There are 15 residues in the CDR3. Germline V CDR1 and CDR2: MNHNS, SASEGT. The ends were cut back, 2 bases at V and 5 bases at J, with 10 bases in the middle. This CDR3 reads CASSERDLDNSPLHF. The DNA for the CDR3 is TGTGCCAGCAGTGAACGGGACTTAGATAATTCACCCCTCCACTTT.